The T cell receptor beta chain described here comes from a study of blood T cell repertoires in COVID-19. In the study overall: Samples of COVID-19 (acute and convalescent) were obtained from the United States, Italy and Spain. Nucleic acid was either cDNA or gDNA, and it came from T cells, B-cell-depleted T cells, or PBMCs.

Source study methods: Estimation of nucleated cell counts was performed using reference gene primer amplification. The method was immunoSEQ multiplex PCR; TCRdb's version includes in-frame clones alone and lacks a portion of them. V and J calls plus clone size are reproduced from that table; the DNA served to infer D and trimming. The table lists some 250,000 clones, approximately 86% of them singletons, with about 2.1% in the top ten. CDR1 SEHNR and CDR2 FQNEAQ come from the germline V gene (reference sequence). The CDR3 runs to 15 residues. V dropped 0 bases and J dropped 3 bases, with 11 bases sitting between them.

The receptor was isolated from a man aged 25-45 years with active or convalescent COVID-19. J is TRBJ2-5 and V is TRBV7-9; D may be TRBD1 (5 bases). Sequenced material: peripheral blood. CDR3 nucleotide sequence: TGTGCCAGCAGCTTAGCGGGCAGGGTAGAAGAGACCCAGTACTTC. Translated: CASSLAGRVEETQYF.